This T cell receptor (beta chain) was identified in a study of identical twins. Study-level points and caveats: Because invariant MAIT and iNKT cells could be present, zero-insertion analyses could be partly confounded. Excess low generation probability was seen in twin-shared out-of-frame alpha sequences. For out-of-frame beta sequences, excess twin sharing was weaker.

This clonotype was detected many times. The antigen remains unidentified. V lost 5 bases to trimming and J lost 4 bases, with 15 bases between them. The CDR3 covers 14 residues. Germline lookup yields CDR1 SQVTM and CDR2 ANQGSEA. A universal primer site arose from template switching, and cDNA bore unique molecular identifiers. TCRdb reprocessed the 5' RACE reads with MiXCR, giving one entry per CDR3 protein. Found here are around 240,000 distinct CDR3 sequences, approximately 7% of them singletons; the top ten hold about 3.6%. Another study also made use of these data, one on yellow fever vaccine responses in identical twins.

This chain connects TRBV29-1 to TRBJ1-3, with D possibly being TRBD1 (6 bases). The TCR was taken from a woman younger than 35 in good health. The sample was memory (CD45RO+) T cells sorted from blood. The CDR3 nucleotides read TGCAGCGTTACGGTGGGGGCGAACGGAAACACCATATATTTT. It translates to CSVTVGANGNTIYF.